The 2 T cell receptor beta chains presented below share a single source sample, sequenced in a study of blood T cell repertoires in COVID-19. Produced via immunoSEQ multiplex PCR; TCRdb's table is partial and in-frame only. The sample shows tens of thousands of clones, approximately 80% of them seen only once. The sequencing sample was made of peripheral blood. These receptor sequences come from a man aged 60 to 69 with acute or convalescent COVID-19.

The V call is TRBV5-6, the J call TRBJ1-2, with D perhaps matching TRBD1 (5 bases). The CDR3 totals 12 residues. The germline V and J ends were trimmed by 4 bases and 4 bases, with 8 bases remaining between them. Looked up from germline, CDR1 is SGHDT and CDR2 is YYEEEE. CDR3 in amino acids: CASSPGGYGYTF. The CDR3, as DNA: TGTGCCAGCAGCCCGGGGGGCTATGGCTACACCTTC.

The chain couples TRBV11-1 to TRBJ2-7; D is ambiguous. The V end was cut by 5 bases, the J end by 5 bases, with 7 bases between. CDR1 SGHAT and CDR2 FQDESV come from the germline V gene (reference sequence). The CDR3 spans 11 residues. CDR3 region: CASSNSNEQYF. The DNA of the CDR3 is TGTGCCAGCAGCAATAGCAACGAGCAGTACTTC.